This entry lists 15 T cell receptor beta chains sequenced from one sample in a study of T cells expressing NK-cell markers. TCRdb reanalyzed the 5' RACE reads, giving one entry per CDR3 protein sequence and no DNA. Here the sample table reports 350,000 to 450,000 distinct CDR3 sequences. The sample comprised blood T cells: a sorted CD56 or NKG2C T cell subset, CD4+ or CD8+ T cells, or bulk PBMC T cells (not recorded which). These receptors originate from a man aged 18 to 69 in good health.

The chain employs TRBV6-1 and TRBJ1-1. CDR3 length: 16 residues. Germline V lookup: CDR1 MNHNS, CDR2 SASEGT. The CDR3: CASSEVRSPRGTEAFF.

In terms of frequency, this clonotype is medium-sized (0.01 to 0.1%). The chain joins TRBV12-3 or TRBV12-4 to TRBJ2-7; the TCRdb D gene call, TRBD1, has no DNA to confirm it. The CDR3 is 14 amino acids. The CDR3 here is CASSRGTVAYEQYF.

This chain's CDR3 is CASSLTGTSGAQETQYF. The chain employs TRBV4-1 and TRBJ2-5; the TCRdb D gene call, TRBD2, has no DNA to confirm it. CDR1 MGHRA and CDR2 YSYEKL come from the germline V gene. The CDR3 is made up of 17 amino acids.

This rearrangement joins TRBV7-2 to TRBJ1-4; TCRdb calls TRBD1, which cannot be checked without DNA. The CDR3 has 15 residues. Germline loops: CDR1 SGHTA, CDR2 FQGNSA. CDR3 in amino acids: CASSQRQGRNEKLFF.

The chain links TRBV27 to TRBJ2-7; TCRdb gives TRBD1 as the D gene, but with no DNA this cannot be confirmed. CDR1 is MNHEY, CDR2 SMNVEV, per germline (reference sequence). CDR3 size: 15 residues. CDR3: CASGPLGTTSYEQYF.

The chain uses TRBV5-1 and TRBJ2-7; TCRdb designates TRBD1, a call that cannot be tested without DNA. CDR3 length: 17 amino acids. In germline, CDR1 is SGHRS, CDR2 YFSETQ. This CDR3 reads CASSLGPRVRSGYEQYF.

V and J are TRBV12-3 or TRBV12-4 and TRBJ1-2. CDR3 length equals 18 residues. CDR3: CASSLRGSSAQKTYGYTF.

The chain joins TRBV12-3 or TRBV12-4 to TRBJ1-2; TCRdb gives TRBD1 as the D gene, but with no DNA this cannot be confirmed. This CDR3 is built from 14 residues. The CDR3 sequence: CASSHRGWGYGYTF.

The gene calls are TRBV5-5 and TRBJ2-5; the TCRdb call, TRBD2, lacks DNA for checking. The germline V gene has CDR1 SGHKS and CDR2 YYEKEE (reference sequence). The CDR3 is 14 residues long. CDR3 region: CASSFRGGQETQYF. The entire variable domain, with the rest obtained from reference TRBV5-5 and TRBJ2-5, is as follows: DAGVTQSPTHLIKTRGQQVTLRCSPISGHKSVSWYQQVLGQGPQFIFQYYEKEERGRGNFPDRFSARQFPNYSSELNVNALLLGDSALYLCASSFRGGQETQYFGPGTRLLVL.

The V and J genes are TRBV20-1 and TRBJ2-7; TCRdb's D call, TRBD1, is unchecked because there is no DNA. CDR3 length: 13 residues. Germline V CDR1 and CDR2: DFQATT, SNEGSKA (reference sequence). The CDR3 reads CSARITSLGGQYF.

CDR3: CASSWPDGSNQPQHF. This chain joins TRBV7-9 and TRBJ1-5. The CDR3 is 15 residues long. The V gene's germline CDR1 is SEHNR and CDR2 FQNEAQ (reference sequence).

This chain joins TRBV5-1 and TRBJ2-3; the TRBD1 assignment by TCRdb is unverifiable without DNA. The germline CDR1 and CDR2 sequences are SGHRS and YFSETQ. CDR3 length equals 17 residues. CDR3 residues: CASSSRTGPGRLDTQYF.

J is TRBJ2-7 and V is TRBV29-1; TCRdb's assignment of TRBD1 cannot be checked, as there is no DNA. CDR3 length: 17 amino acids. From germline, CDR1 is SQVTM and CDR2 ANQGSEA. CDR3 residues: CSVSPPGTGGGFYEQYF.

The V gene is TRBV12-3 or TRBV12-4, the J gene TRBJ1-1; TCRdb proposes TRBD1, but this gene call is untestable without DNA. This CDR3 is 14 amino acids long. This chain's CDR3 is CASSPGTGDTEAFF.

The gene calls are TRBV27 and TRBJ2-7; without DNA, the TCRdb call of TRBD2 cannot be checked. The CDR3 consists of 16 residues. Germline assignment: CDR1 MNHEY and CDR2 SMNVEV (reference sequence). CDR3 residues: CASSSRTSGSSYEQYF.